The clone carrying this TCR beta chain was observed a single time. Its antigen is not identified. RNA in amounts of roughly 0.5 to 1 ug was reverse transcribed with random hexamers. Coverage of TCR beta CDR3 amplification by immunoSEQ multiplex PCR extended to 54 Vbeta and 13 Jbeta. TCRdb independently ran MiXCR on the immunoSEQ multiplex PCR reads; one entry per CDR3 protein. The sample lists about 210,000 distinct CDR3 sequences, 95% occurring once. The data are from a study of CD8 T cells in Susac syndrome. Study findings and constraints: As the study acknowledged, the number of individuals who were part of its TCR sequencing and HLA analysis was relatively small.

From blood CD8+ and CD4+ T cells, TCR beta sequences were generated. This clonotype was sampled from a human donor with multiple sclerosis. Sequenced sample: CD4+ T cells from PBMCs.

The CDR3 loop reads CASSYSRLAANTGELFF. The CDR3 DNA reads as TGTGCCAGCAGTTACTCCCGACTAGCGGCCAACACCGGGGAGCTGTTTTTT. V and J are TRBV6-2 or TRBV6-3 and TRBJ2-2; 9 bases are a match to TRBD2. Germline lookup yields CDR1 MNHEY and CDR2 SVGEGT. J gave up 2 bases and V 0 bases, and 4 bases lay outside the gene matches. The CDR3 length is 17 residues.